This TCR beta chain emerged from a study of identical twins. Findings and limits, study-wide: In drawing conclusions, the study used cross-sectional statistical analysis and did not follow the same donors.

On this clonotype: Its matching antigen is unknown.

Only healthy Caucasians were enrolled as donors. With template switching, a universal primer site was added, and the cDNA carried unique molecular identifiers. TCRdb redid the calling of the 5' RACE reads with MiXCR, one entry per CDR3 protein. The profile shows roughly 480,000 distinct CDR3 sequences, around 24% of them singletons. Germline assignment: CDR1 LGHNA and CDR2 YNFKEQ. With V trimmed by 0 bases and J by 9 bases, 8 bases remained unmatched. The CDR3 is made up of 15 amino acids. These same data were also listed under a study on T cells expressing NK-cell markers. That source notes: There remained a lack of clarity about HCMV specificity of expanded NKG2C+ T cell clones.

The sample taken for sequencing was CD4+ T cells sorted from blood. The genes are TRBV4-2 and TRBJ2-1; 7 nucleotides agree with TRBD1. This clonotype originated in a young woman in good health. CDR3 sequence reads: CASSQDDRVGREQFF. CDR3 DNA: TGTGCCAGCAGCCAAGACGACAGGGTGGGGCGTGAGCAGTTCTTC.